A selection of T cell receptor beta chains follows, all from one sample in a study of blood T cells in healthy people across ages. TCRdb reprocessed the 5' RACE reads via MiXCR and lists one record per CDR3 protein. This table has some 1.1 million distinct CDR3 sequences, 30% to 40% appearing once. Input material: blood. These receptors came from a man aged 18 to 29 in good health. Each CDR3 is given with its conserved first and last residue. The D gene is left open where the match is weak.

TRBJ1-1,-,TRBV5-1,CASSLLAGNLNTEAFF
TRBJ2-1,TRBD1,TRBV5-1,CASSNRQGINEQFF
TRBJ2-1,-,TRBV6-2/TRBV6-3,CASSDSLASEQFF
TRBJ2-5,-,TRBV7-9,CASSPGWGEETQYF
TRBJ2-5,TRBD2,TRBV7-7,CASSRGTSGYNGQYF
TRBJ2-3,-,TRBV12-3/TRBV12-4,CASSPGGRMADTQYF
TRBJ2-3,-,TRBV2,CASSPGRTHTQYF
TRBJ1-1,-,TRBV7-3,CASSLGALNTEAFF
TRBJ2-1,TRBD2,TRBV4-2,CASSQLAGGRNERFF
TRBJ2-1,-,TRBV5-5,CASRLGAGQRNGEQFF
TRBJ1-1,TRBD1,TRBV20-1,CSARDRGRGRVTEAFF
TRBJ2-7,-,TRBV2,CASRGRVYEQYF
TRBJ1-5,-,TRBV24-1,CATSDRRDGHQPQHF
TRBJ2-2,-,TRBV4-2,CASSQEGVDWNTGELFF
TRBJ2-1,TRBD2,TRBV20-1,CSAPLPGGNEQFF
TRBJ2-3,TRBD1,TRBV6-4,CASSNVQGGGTQYF
TRBJ2-3,-,TRBV5-1,CASSLNLTDTQYF
TRBJ2-7,-,TRBV5-1,CASSLGGDTYEQYF
TRBJ2-7,-,TRBV5-1,CASSLGGQSSSYEQYF
TRBJ1-2,-,TRBV6-1,CASSEGQLVYGYTF
TRBJ2-1,TRBD2,TRBV5-6,CASSLLSGGARSQFF
TRBJ1-2,-,TRBV12-3/TRBV12-4,CASSLGGSEAAYGYTF
TRBJ1-1,-,TRBV28,CASSPHDRTNTEAFF
TRBJ2-3,-,TRBV7-2,CASSLSSGTDTRYF
TRBJ2-5,TRBD1,TRBV2,CASKRTGGRYEQYF
TRBJ1-2,-,TRBV6-5,CASSYSLQGNYGYTF
TRBJ1-5,-,TRBV5-1,CASSWGPSARQPQHF
TRBJ1-1,-,TRBV3-1,CASSQSGKMNTEAFF
TRBJ2-3,TRBD2,TRBV11-2,CASSSGLADTDTRYF
TRBJ2-1,TRBD2,TRBV12-5,CASGVIPSGGFPYNEQFF
TRBJ2-1,-,TRBV6-2/TRBV6-3,CASSYERSSYNEQFF
TRBJ1-4,-,TRBV10-3,CAISEYGGGSYEKLFF
TRBJ2-7,-,TRBV6-1,CASSDSLPEQYF
TRBJ2-1,-,TRBV2,CASSEAGTSLDEQFF
TRBJ2-3,TRBD1,TRBV29-1,CSGQGTSSTDTQYF
TRBJ1-2,-,TRBV20-1,CSARDISGLGNYGYTF
TRBJ2-3,-,TRBV7-2,CASSLAFARFTDTQYF
TRBJ1-5,-,TRBV4-2,CASSQDQDRWNQPQHF
TRBJ1-3,-,TRBV12-3/TRBV12-4,CASSPLAGSGNTIYF
-,-,TRBV12-3/TRBV12-4,CASSLARVRTSDYEQYF
TRBJ1-6,-,TRBV5-1,CASSLDGKGYNSPLHF
TRBJ2-1,-,TRBV20-1,CSASRGGGLLNEQFF
TRBJ2-7,-,TRBV7-2,CASSLNPVRAISLSYEQYF
TRBJ2-7,TRBD2,TRBV6-6,CASRGGEDYEQYF
TRBJ2-3,-,TRBV12-3/TRBV12-4,CASMRTDTQYF
TRBJ1-6,-,TRBV2,CAGSARPGGTNNSPLHF
TRBJ2-1,-,TRBV6-1,CASTIRPRGAPYNEQFF
TRBJ1-2,-,TRBV28,CASRGQCGYTF
TRBJ1-4,-,TRBV9,CASSPRALRDIGEKLFF
TRBJ1-1,-,TRBV5-1,CASHLDQGMLAFF
TRBJ2-3,-,TRBV12-3/TRBV12-4,CASSLVASEGFTDTQYF
TRBJ1-2,TRBD1,TRBV29-1,CSVEDRGHGYTF
TRBJ1-1,-,TRBV10-3,CAISEGGGVNTEAFF
TRBJ1-6,-,TRBV12-3/TRBV12-4,CASTKTRIYSPLHF
TRBJ1-2,-,TRBV28,CASSFVAPREGYTF
TRBJ2-7,-,TRBV5-1,CASSLGTARNEQYF
TRBJ1-2,-,TRBV6-2/TRBV6-3,CASTLTQRQARYGYTF
TRBJ2-2,TRBD2,TRBV5-1,CASSLRAGEGTGELFF
TRBJ1-4,-,TRBV4-3,CASSQEGVTNEKLFF
TRBJ1-1,-,TRBV9,CASSVVGARNTEAFF